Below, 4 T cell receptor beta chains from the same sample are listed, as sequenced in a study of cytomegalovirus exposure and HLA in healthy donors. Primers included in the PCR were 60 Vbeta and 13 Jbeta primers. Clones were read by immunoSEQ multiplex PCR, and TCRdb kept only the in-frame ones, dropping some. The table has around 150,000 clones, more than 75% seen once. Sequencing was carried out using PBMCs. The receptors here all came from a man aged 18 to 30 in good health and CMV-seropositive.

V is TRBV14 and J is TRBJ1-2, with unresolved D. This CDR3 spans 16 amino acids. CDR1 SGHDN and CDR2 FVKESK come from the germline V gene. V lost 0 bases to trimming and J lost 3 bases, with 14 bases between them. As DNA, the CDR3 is TGTGCCAGCAGCCAAGAGATGAGGGCGGTTGACTATGGCTACACCTTC. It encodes CASSQEMRAVDYGYTF.

The CDR3 reads CASSQDLLADRTDTQYF. For the CDR3, the DNA is TGTGCCAGCAGCCAAGACCTACTAGCGGACCGCACAGATACGCAGTATTTT. The genes are TRBV4-2 and TRBJ2-3, with TRBD2 identical over 8 bases. CDR1 LGHNA and CDR2 YNFKEQ come from the germline V gene. Trimming cost V 0 bases and J 1 base; bases outside gene matches: 6. CDR3 length: 17 residues.

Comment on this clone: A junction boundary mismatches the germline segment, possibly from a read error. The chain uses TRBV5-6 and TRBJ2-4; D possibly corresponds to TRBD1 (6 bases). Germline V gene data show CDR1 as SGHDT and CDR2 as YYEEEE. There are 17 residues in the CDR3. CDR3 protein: CASSLVPRGLAKNSQYF. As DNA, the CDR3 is TGTGCCAGCAGCTTGGTTCCCAGGGGCCTTGCCAAAAACAGTCAGTACTTC. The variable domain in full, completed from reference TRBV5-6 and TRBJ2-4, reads DAGVTQSPTHLIKTRGQQVTLRCSPKSGHDTVSWYQQALGQGPQFIFQYYEEEERQRGNFPDRFSGHQFPNYSSELNVNALLLGDSALYLCASSLVPRGLAKNSQYFGAGTRLSVL.

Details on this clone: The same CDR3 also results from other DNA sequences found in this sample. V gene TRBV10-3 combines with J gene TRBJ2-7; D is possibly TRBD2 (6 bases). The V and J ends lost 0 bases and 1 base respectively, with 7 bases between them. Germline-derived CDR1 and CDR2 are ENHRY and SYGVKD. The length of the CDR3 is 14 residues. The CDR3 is CAISESGGSYEQYF. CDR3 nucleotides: TGTGCCATCAGTGAGTCGGGGGGATCCTACGAGCAGTACTTC.